Shown below are 19 T cell receptor beta chains from a single sample sequenced in a study of beta chain features in type 1 diabetes. Study observations and caveats: Among all four CD4+ subsets, Type 1 diabetes patients had TCRB CDR3s that were moderately but significantly shorter.

For these receptors, no antigen is known. Every bit of the isolated RNA underwent reverse transcription, so sequencing read expressed TCRB transcripts. Generated by immunoSEQ multiplex PCR, the TCRdb table keeps only in-frame clones and is missing some. Seen here are about 740,000 clones, around an eighth observed once, and the top ten hold approximately 0.022%. The sequencing input was naive CD4+ T cells from blood. The receptor source for this set is a man younger than 35 with type 1 diabetes.

The chain couples TRBV7-2 to TRBJ2-7, with D unclear. Germline lookup yields CDR1 SGHTA and CDR2 FQGNSA. V was trimmed by 5 bases and J by 0 bases, leaving 2 bases between them. The CDR3 has 11 amino acids. CDR3 nucleotide sequence: TGTGCCAGCAGCATCTCCTACGAGCAGTACTTC. It specifies CASSISYEQYF.

The chain links TRBV5-6 to TRBJ1-6; no reliable D call. CDR1 and CDR2 from the germline V gene are SGHDT and YYEEEE. With 0 bases removed from V and 7 bases from J, the gap between germline ends came to 2 bases. The CDR3 runs to 12 residues. The CDR3 sequence: CASSLVNSPLHF. The CDR3 nucleotides read TGTGCCAGCAGCTTGGTGAATTCACCCCTCCACTTT.

This clone has a handful of counts. The chain has TRBV29-1 and TRBJ1-5; perhaps TRBD1 as D (5 bases). Germline CDR1 and CDR2: SQVTM and ANQGSEA. The V and J ends lost 4 bases and 7 bases respectively, with 14 bases between them. The CDR3 consists of 13 residues. CDR3 amino acids: CSVAGQGDQPQHF. In nucleotides, the CDR3 is TGCAGCGTTGCGGGGCAGGGTGACCAGCCCCAGCATTTT.

The chain carries TRBV13 and TRBJ1-2; the D is unclear. The ends were cut back, 2 bases at V and 2 bases at J, with 6 bases in the middle. CDR3 length: 13 residues. Germline assignment: CDR1 PRHDT and CDR2 FYEKMQ (reference sequence). CDR3 loop: CASSLSQNYGYTF. The CDR3 DNA reads TGTGCCAGCAGCTTATCACAGAACTATGGCTACACCTTC.

The sample holds a few counts of this clone. The chain links TRBV9 to TRBJ1-2; TRBD1 agrees at 10 bases. CDR1 and CDR2 from the germline V gene are SGDLS and YYNGEE. The CDR3 is 15 residues long. Unmatched junction bases numbered 8, after V lost 3 bases and J lost 6 bases. CDR3 nucleotides: TGTGCCAGCAGCGGGGCGGGACAGGGGCATGATGGCTACACCTTC. Its translation: CASSGAGQGHDGYTF.

The J gene is TRBJ1-2, the V gene TRBV6-5; D unclear. Germline CDR1 reads MNHEY; CDR2 reads SVGAGI. V was trimmed by 0 bases and J by 0 bases, leaving 8 bases between them. This CDR3 comprises 15 residues. The CDR3 DNA sequence: TGTGCCAGCAGTTACTCTTCAGATTCTAACTATGGCTACACCTTC. Encoded protein: CASSYSSDSNYGYTF.

To note about this clone: This sample includes further DNA sequences coding for the same CDR3. The chain couples TRBV5-1 to TRBJ2-3; D ambiguous. CDR1 and CDR2 from the germline V gene are SGHRS and YFSETQ. V was clipped by 4 bases and J by 0 bases, with 6 bases between them. The CDR3 has 13 residues. CDR3 in DNA: TGCGCCAGCAGCCCTGGGAGCACAGATACGCAGTATTTT. It is translated as CASSPGSTDTQYF. Drawing the rest from reference TRBV5-1 and TRBJ2-3, the complete variable domain is KAGVTQTPRYLIKTRGQQVTLSCSPISGHRSVSWYQQTPGQGLQFLFEYFSETQRNKGNFPGRFSGRQFSNSRSEMNVSTLELGDSALYLCASSPGSTDTQYFGPGTRLTVL.

This chain joins TRBV7-9 and TRBJ1-2, with D perhaps matching TRBD1 (6 bases). The germline V gene has CDR1 SEHNR and CDR2 FQNEAQ (reference sequence). The CDR3 covers 13 residues. Trimming left V 3 bases short and J 6 bases short, with 11 bases between. The CDR3 loop is CASSFRTVDGYTF. The DNA of the CDR3 is TGTGCCAGCAGCTTCCGGACAGTGGATGGCTACACCTTC. The full variable domain, its missing parts supplied by reference TRBV7-9 and TRBJ1-2, is DTGVSQNPRHKITKRGQNVTFRCDPISEHNRLYWYRQTLGQGPEFLTYFQNEAQLEKSRLLSDRFSAERPKGSFSTLEIQRTEQGDSAMYLCASSFRTVDGYTFGSGTRLTVV.

This clone was picked up a small number of times. V and J are TRBV30 and TRBJ1-5; D is possibly TRBD1 (6 bases). V was clipped by 4 bases and J by 7 bases, with 14 bases between them. CDR1 and CDR2 (germline): GTSNPN, SVGIG (reference sequence). This CDR3 is 13 amino acids long. The DNA of the CDR3 is TGTGCCTGGAACAGGGCCCACGGCCAGCCCCAGCATTTT. It specifies CAWNRAHGQPQHF. Complete variable domain (other parts from reference TRBV30 and TRBJ1-5): SQTIHQWPATLVQPVGSPLSLECTVEGTSNPNLYWYRQAAGRGLQLLFYSVGIGQISSEVPQNLSASRPQDRQFILSSKKLLLSDSGFYLCAWNRAHGQPQHFGDGTRLSIL.

This clone came up a few times. The chain recombines TRBV18 with TRBJ1-1; D is unclear. The CDR3 length is 12 residues. The germline V gene encodes CDR1 KGHSH and CDR2 LQKENI. With 4 bases removed from V and 8 bases from J, the gap between germline ends came to 11 bases. The CDR3 spells CASSQMGEEAFF. CDR3 nucleotide sequence: TGTGCCAGCTCACAAATGGGTGAAGAAGCTTTCTTT.

This clone was seen a handful of times. The chain employs TRBV29-1 and TRBJ1-2; the D is unclear. Germline V CDR1 and CDR2: SQVTM, ANQGSEA. The V gene lost 2 bases and the J gene lost 0 bases, with 10 bases spanning the gap. This CDR3 region has 14 residues. The CDR3 loop reads CSVERRIANYGYTF. The DNA of the CDR3 is TGCAGCGTTGAAAGGCGTATCGCTAACTATGGCTACACCTTC. Full variable domain (outside the CDR3, taken from reference TRBV29-1 and TRBJ1-2): SAVISQKPSRDICQRGTSLTIQCQVDSQVTMMFWYRQQPGQSLTLIATANQGSEATYESGFVIDKFPISRPNLTFSTLTVSNMSPEDSSIYLCSVERRIANYGYTFGSGTRLTVV.

The chain has TRBV25-1 and TRBJ2-2; 7 bases match TRBD1. Germline V gene data show CDR1 as MGHDK and CDR2 as SYGVNS. The V segment lost 2 bases and the J segment 5 bases; nucleotides outside the gene matches: 5. The CDR3 extends over 15 amino acids. DNA for the CDR3: TGTGCCAGCAGTGAACCAGGGGGATGGACCGGGGAGCTGTTTTTT. Amino acids: CASSEPGGWTGELFF. The variable domain in full, with the rest retrieved from reference TRBV25-1 and TRBJ2-2, is EADIYQTPRYLVIGTGKKITLECSQTMGHDKMYWYQQDPGMELHLIHYSYGVNSTEKGDLSSESTVSRIRTEHFPLTLESARPSHTSQYLCASSEPGGWTGELFFGEGSRLTVL.

J is TRBJ1-6 and V is TRBV30; TRBD1 aligns across 7 bases. With V trimmed by 8 bases and J by 1 base, 8 bases remained unmatched. Germline CDR1 is GTSNPN and CDR2 is SVGIG (reference sequence). The CDR3 has 15 residues. In DNA form, the CDR3 reads TGTGCCAGCCGCACAGGGGCGTCCTATAATTCACCCCTCCACTTT. Protein: CASRTGASYNSPLHF.

This clone has a handful of counts. The J gene is TRBJ1-2, the V gene TRBV7-9; perhaps TRBD1 as D (6 bases). Germline CDR1 SEHNR, CDR2 FQNEAQ (reference sequence). V lost 9 bases and J lost 8, with 16 bases in between. CDR3 length equals 12 residues. The CDR3 loop is CARGGLKPGYTF. In DNA, the CDR3 is TGTGCCAGGGGGGGCCTTAAACCCGGCTACACCTTC.

V and J are TRBV7-9 and TRBJ2-1; TRBD1 matches 9 bases. The CDR3 has 16 amino acids. Germline V lookup: CDR1 SEHNR, CDR2 FQNEAQ (reference sequence). The V and J ends lost 7 bases and 6 bases, in that order; junction bases with no gene match: 13. This chain's CDR3 is CASTSAGTGNRNEQFF. The CDR3 nucleotides read TGTGCCAGCACCTCTGCCGGGACAGGGAATCGCAATGAGCAGTTCTTC.

This clone was recorded a few times. The sample holds other DNA sequences that translate to the same CDR3. The V call is TRBV10-3, the J call TRBJ1-1, with TRBD1 identical over 7 bases. This CDR3 is built from 13 residues. The J segment lost 5 bases and the V segment lost 6 bases, leaving 6 bases of the junction unmatched. CDR1 and CDR2 (germline): ENHRY, SYGVKD. For the CDR3, the DNA is TGTGCCATCAGCGGTCAGGGGGGAACTGAAGCTTTCTTT. Translated, it gives CAISGQGGTEAFF.

A few counts support this clone. The chain links TRBV29-1 to TRBJ1-1, with D hard to call. CDR1 is SQVTM, CDR2 ANQGSEA, per germline. The CDR3 sequence is 14 residues long. Trimming removed 4 bases from V and 1 base from J, with 13 bases in between. Here the CDR3 reads CSVVSRLSNTEAFF. The CDR3 nucleotides read TGCAGCGTTGTATCCAGGCTCTCGAACACTGAAGCTTTCTTT. Using reference TRBV29-1 and TRBJ1-1 for the parts outside the CDR3, the full variable domain is SAVISQKPSRDICQRGTSLTIQCQVDSQVTMMFWYRQQPGQSLTLIATANQGSEATYESGFVIDKFPISRPNLTFSTLTVSNMSPEDSSIYLCSVVSRLSNTEAFFGQGTRLTVV.

Only a few counts were recorded for this clone. V and J are TRBV4-1 and TRBJ2-3, with 9 bases fitting TRBD2. Germline CDR1 is MGHRA and CDR2 is YSYEKL. This CDR3 is 18 amino acids long. V lost 4 bases, J lost 0 bases, and 11 bases stayed unmatched. The CDR3 DNA follows: TGCGCCAGCAGCCCCAAAGAGGGGACTAGCCTTAGCACAGATACGCAGTATTTT. It codes for CASSPKEGTSLSTDTQYF.

The J gene is TRBJ2-1, the V gene TRBV2; 9 positions match TRBD1. The CDR3 is made up of 11 amino acids. J was trimmed by 15 bases and V by 5 bases; bases with no gene match: 5. Germline lookup yields CDR1 SNHLY and CDR2 FYNNEI. The CDR3 loop is CASSTGGVGFF. As DNA, the CDR3 is TGTGCCAGCAGTACAGGGGGCGTAGGGTTCTTC.